Following are 25 T cell receptor beta chains from one sample sequenced in a study of cytomegalovirus exposure and HLA in healthy donors. In the PCR, 60 Vbeta and 13 Jbeta primers were used. Measured with immunoSEQ multiplex PCR; TCRdb has only the in-frame clones, and not every one. The top ten clones hold 2.5% to 3.5% of a sample with 200,000 to 250,000 clones, approximately 78% of them seen once. The sequenced material came from PBMCs. These receptors all come from a woman aged 40-49 years in good health and CMV-seronegative.

The V and J genes are TRBV28 and TRBJ2-7; a weak D match, TRBD1 (6 bases). This CDR3 region has 12 residues. Trimming took off 1 base at V and 6 bases at J, with 7 bases between the two ends. CDR1 and CDR2 from the germline V gene are MDHEN and SYDVKM. The CDR3 bases are TGTGCCAGCAGTTTATTGGACAGCGAGCAGTACTTC. This codes for CASSLLDSEQYF.

This clone has a single count. The rearrangement links TRBV4-1 to TRBJ2-7; 7 positions match TRBD2. The CDR3 sequence is 16 residues long. Per germline, CDR1 MGHRA and CDR2 YSYEKL. Trimming removed 1 base from V and 4 bases from J; junction bases left unmatched: 10. CDR3 sequence: CASSQVRAGPAYEQYF. The CDR3 nucleotides read TGCGCCAGCAGCCAAGTTAGAGCGGGACCGGCTTACGAGCAGTACTTC.

J is TRBJ2-1 and V is TRBV18; D may be TRBD2 (6 bases). V lost 3 bases to trimming and J lost 4 bases, with 13 bases between them. There are 15 residues in the CDR3. The germline V gene encodes CDR1 KGHSH and CDR2 LQKENI. CDR3 sequence: CASSPTSPTYNEQFF. The DNA for the CDR3 is TGTGCCAGCTCACCGACTAGTCCGACATACAATGAGCAGTTCTTC.

V usage is TRBV7-3 and J usage is TRBJ2-3; D might be TRBD2 (6 bases). The V gene lost 4 bases and the J gene lost 5 bases, with 13 bases spanning the gap. This CDR3 is built from 14 residues. Germline CDR1 reads SGHTA; CDR2 reads FQGTGA. CDR3 in DNA: TGTGCCAGCAGCTCTCGATTGGGGGGAGATACGCAGTATTTT. Amino acids: CASSSRLGGDTQYF. The full variable domain, in which reference TRBV7-3 and TRBJ2-3 provide the parts outside the CDR3, is GAGVSQTPSNKVTEKGKYVELRCDPISGHTALYWYRQSLGQGPEFLIYFQGTGAADDSGLPNDRFFAVRPEGSVSTLKIQRTERGDSAVYLCASSSRLGGDTQYFGPGTRLTVL.

The chain recombines TRBV7-2 with TRBJ2-7; 8 nucleotides line up with TRBD2. Germline trimming cut 5 bases from V and 7 bases from J; bases unmatched to any gene: 13. The CDR3 has 15 amino acids. The germline CDR1 and CDR2 sequences are SGHTA and FQGNSA. The CDR3 nucleotides are TGTGCCAGCAGCCCCCGGACTAGCTGGTCTTGGGAGCAGTACTTC. The encoded protein is CASSPRTSWSWEQYF.

This chain links TRBV4-1 with TRBJ2-3; 7 bases line up with TRBD2. V shed 3 bases and J 1 base; nucleotides not matched to a gene: 4. Germline CDR1 reads MGHRA; CDR2 reads YSYEKL. This CDR3 has 15 residues. CDR3 amino acids: CASSQIAGGTDTQYF. The CDR3 nucleotides are TGCGCCAGCAGCCAGATTGCGGGGGGCACAGATACGCAGTATTTT.

The genes are TRBV25-1 and TRBJ1-1, with 7 nucleotides matching TRBD1. Germline V gene data show CDR1 as MGHDK and CDR2 as SYGVNS. V was clipped by 4 bases and J by 1 base; unmatched bases: 3. The CDR3 spans 14 residues. CDR3 sequence: CASSATGRNTEAFF. CDR3 sequence (DNA): TGTGCCAGCAGTGCGACAGGGCGGAACACTGAAGCTTTCTTT.

The V and J genes are TRBV19 and TRBJ1-5; TRBD1 might be the D (6 bases). The CDR3 is 15 amino acids. Trimming stripped 7 bases from V and 11 bases from J, with 24 bases between. Looked up from germline, CDR1 is LNHDA and CDR2 is SQIVND (reference sequence). CDR3 in amino acids: CASNPRQGNGQSQHF. CDR3 nucleotide sequence: TGTGCCAGTAATCCCCGGCAGGGGAATGGCCAGTCCCAGCATTTT.

On this clone itself: At one boundary the junction diverges from the germline segment, which might be a read error. The CDR3 sequence is CVSSYGGNNEQFF. Written as DNA, the CDR3 is TGTGTCAGCAGTTACGGGGGGAACAATGAGCAGTTCTTC. The chain recombines TRBV6-5 with TRBJ2-1; TRBD2 aligns across 7 bases. Germline CDR1 reads MNHEY; CDR2 reads SVGAGI. The CDR3 runs 13 residues.

The V and J genes are TRBV19 and TRBJ1-3; D uncertain. V lost 6 bases and J lost 0, with 18 bases in between. Per the germline V gene, CDR1 is LNHDA and CDR2 is SQIVND (reference sequence). The CDR3 spans 17 residues. CDR3 sequence reads: CASRYRTGLYSGNTIYF. The CDR3 DNA sequence: TGTGCCAGTAGATATCGGACGGGGTTATACTCTGGAAACACCATATATTTT. Full variable domain (outside the CDR3, taken from reference TRBV19 and TRBJ1-3): DGGITQSPKYLFRKEGQNVTLSCEQNLNHDAMYWYRQDPGQGLRLIYYSQIVNDFQKGDIAEGYSVSREKKESFPLTVTSAQKNPTAFYLCASRYRTGLYSGNTIYFGEGSWLTVV.

The J gene is TRBJ2-7, the V gene TRBV6-1; 9 positions match TRBD2. Unmatched junction bases numbered 12, after V lost 0 bases and J lost 3 bases. Germline CDR1 MNHNS, CDR2 SASEGT. The CDR3 contains 18 residues. The DNA of the CDR3 is TGTGCCAGCAGTGAAGCGGTCAATTGGGTAGCGGGAGACTACGAGCAGTACTTC. Amino acid sequence: CASSEAVNWVAGDYEQYF.

The rearrangement joins TRBV2 to TRBJ2-7, with TRBD1 as a possible D gene (6 bases). Germline V lookup: CDR1 SNHLY, CDR2 FYNNEI. The CDR3 is made up of 13 amino acids. Between the trimmed V and J ends, which lost 2 bases and 9 bases, there was a span of 14 bases. Written as DNA, the CDR3 is TGTGCCAGCAGTGAAAGGACAGAGTTTGGGCAGTACTTC. Its translation is CASSERTEFGQYF.

Regarding this clone: One end of the junction does not line up with germline, which may come from a read error. The chain combines TRBV7-9 with TRBJ1-1, with D maybe TRBD1 (5 bases). Germline loops: CDR1 SEHNR, CDR2 FQNEAQ (reference sequence). The CDR3 covers 15 residues. This CDR3 is CSSRLTATVDTEAFF. CDR3 nucleotide sequence: TGTTCCAGCAGACTAACGGCGACAGTGGACACTGAAGCTTTCTTT.

This sequence joins TRBV30 and TRBJ1-2; 9 nucleotides agree with TRBD1. V lost 4 bases to trimming and J lost 8 bases; unmatched junction nucleotides: 14. This CDR3 comprises 15 residues. CDR1 and CDR2 from the germline V gene are GTSNPN and SVGIG (reference sequence). The CDR3 bases are TGTGCCTGGACCCCTATCACCGGGACAGGGAAAGGCTACACCTTC. Translating gives CAWTPITGTGKGYTF.

The rearrangement links TRBV9 to TRBJ2-1, with D possibly matching TRBD1 (6 bases). The V end was cut by 0 bases, the J end by 6 bases, with 19 bases between. Germline V gene data show CDR1 as SGDLS and CDR2 as YYNGEE. This CDR3 has 17 residues. CDR3 in DNA: TGTGCCAGCAGCGTAGCCCCTAAGAGGGGGTATTCCAATGAGCAGTTCTTC. It encodes CASSVAPKRGYSNEQFF.

The chain uses TRBV30 and TRBJ1-1, with unresolved D. Germline loops: CDR1 GTSNPN, CDR2 SVGIG (reference sequence). The CDR3 is 13 residues long. V was trimmed by 4 bases and J by 4 bases, leaving 13 bases between them. Written as DNA, the CDR3 is TGTGCCTGGAATCTCGCGGTCCCCACTGAAGCTTTCTTT. Its protein product is CAWNLAVPTEAFF.

The CDR3 region is CASSSTGGLSYGYTF. The CDR3 DNA follows: TGTGCCAGCAGTTCCACAGGGGGCCTGAGCTATGGCTACACCTTC. The chain joins TRBV27 to TRBJ1-2; 9 nucleotides align to TRBD1. Germline V lookup: CDR1 MNHEY, CDR2 SMNVEV (reference sequence). After removal of 4 bases from V and 4 bases from J, the junction contained 7 bases not matched to a gene. There are 15 residues in the CDR3.

This rearrangement joins TRBV5-5 to TRBJ1-4; 9 nucleotides align to TRBD1. Germline lookup yields CDR1 SGHKS and CDR2 YYEKEE (reference sequence). J lost 0 bases, V lost 4 bases, and 7 bases had no gene match. CDR3 size: 17 residues. CDR3: CASSLRDRETTNEKLFF. CDR3 DNA: TGTGCCAGCAGCCTCCGGGACAGGGAAACAACTAATGAAAAACTGTTTTTT.

This chain uses TRBV5-8 with TRBJ1-2; 8 nucleotides align to TRBD1. CDR1 and CDR2 (germline): SGHTS, YDEGEE. CDR3 size: 17 residues. J gave up 0 bases and V 0 bases, and 7 bases lay outside the gene matches. The CDR3 nucleotides are TGTGCCAGCAGCTTGGCGGGGGGCAGGGGGCCTAACTATGGCTACACCTTC. This sequence encodes CASSLAGGRGPNYGYTF.

This clone was detected only once. CDR3 region: CASSYSRQGSPQHF. CDR3 bases: TGTGCCAGCAGTTACTCGAGACAGGGATCGCCCCAGCATTTT. V is TRBV6-5 and J is TRBJ1-5; 7 positions agree with TRBD1. CDR1 MNHEY and CDR2 SVGAGI come from the germline V gene. The CDR3 is 14 residues long. The junction had 5 bases not matched to a gene; V was cut back by 0 bases and J by 9 bases.

The sample holds a few counts of this clone. The chain recombines TRBV4-1 with TRBJ1-1, with D possibly matching TRBD1 (5 bases). Germline V gives CDR1 MGHRA, CDR2 YSYEKL. The CDR3 has 14 amino acids. V was shortened by 4 bases and J by 2 bases, with 11 bases between the two germline ends. CDR3 residues: CASSPTQGNTEAFF. The CDR3 coding sequence is TGCGCCAGCAGCCCGACTCAGGGTAACACTGAAGCTTTCTTT.

The V call is TRBV19, the J call TRBJ1-1; possible D gene TRBD1, 6 bases. V dropped 3 bases and J dropped 4 bases, with 18 bases sitting between them. Germline V CDR1 and CDR2: LNHDA, SQIVND (reference sequence). The CDR3 is 16 amino acids. In DNA form, the CDR3 reads TGTGCCAGTAGTATGAGAGGGGGAAGCGAAGGCACTGAAGCTTTCTTT. Residues: CASSMRGGSEGTEAFF.

The J gene is TRBJ2-7, the V gene TRBV7-2; 13 nucleotides line up with TRBD2. The CDR3 sequence is 16 residues long. Germline V gene sequence: CDR1 SGHTA, CDR2 FQGNSA. Unmatched junction bases numbered 10, after V lost 5 bases and J lost 6 bases. The CDR3 sequence: CASSRGTSGVDGEQYF. CDR3 nucleotide sequence: TGTGCCAGCAGCAGAGGGACTAGCGGGGTCGATGGCGAGCAGTACTTC.

This chain links TRBV7-3 with TRBJ2-7; 8 nucleotides agree with TRBD1. Germline V lookup: CDR1 SGHTA, CDR2 FQGTGA. The CDR3 covers 14 residues. The V and J ends lost 5 bases and 6 bases, in that order; junction bases with no gene match: 9. Written as DNA, the CDR3 is TGTGCCAGCAGCAGCGGACAGGGATTCGCCGAGCAGTACTTC. As protein: CASSSGQGFAEQYF. Using reference TRBV7-3 and TRBJ2-7 for the parts outside the CDR3, the full variable domain is GAGVSQTPSNKVTEKGKYVELRCDPISGHTALYWYRQSLGQGPEFLIYFQGTGAADDSGLPNDRFFAVRPEGSVSTLKIQRTERGDSAVYLCASSSGQGFAEQYFGPGTRLTVT.

J is TRBJ2-7 and V is TRBV30; 7 bases fit TRBD1. Germline V gene lookup returns CDR1 GTSNPN and CDR2 SVGIG (reference sequence). V lost 2 bases and J lost 1; bases outside the gene matches: 2. This CDR3 spans 13 amino acids. The CDR3, as DNA: TGTGCCTGGAGTAGGGGGCGGTCCTACGAGCAGTACTTC. Its translation: CAWSRGRSYEQYF.